The present entry profiles one T cell receptor (beta chain) with its context. These data are taken from a study of CD8 T cells in ankylosing spondylitis. TCRdb ran MiXCR on the 5' RACE reads and lists one entry per CDR3 protein. Of around 100,000 distinct CDR3 sequences in the sample, less than 25% were seen once. This CDR3 contains 13 residues. J lost 7 bases, V lost 0 bases, and 2 bases had no gene match. Germline CDR1 is DFQATT and CDR2 is SNEGSKA (reference sequence). The chain uses TRBV20-1 and TRBJ1-2; TRBD1 aligns across 10 bases. The origin of this receptor is a male donor with ankylosing spondylitis. The sample comprised synovial fluid, either unsorted or a sorted T cell fraction (not recorded which). DNA of the CDR3: TGCAGTGCTAGAGATTGGGACAGGGGTGGCTACACCTTC. Translated: CSARDWDRGGYTF.